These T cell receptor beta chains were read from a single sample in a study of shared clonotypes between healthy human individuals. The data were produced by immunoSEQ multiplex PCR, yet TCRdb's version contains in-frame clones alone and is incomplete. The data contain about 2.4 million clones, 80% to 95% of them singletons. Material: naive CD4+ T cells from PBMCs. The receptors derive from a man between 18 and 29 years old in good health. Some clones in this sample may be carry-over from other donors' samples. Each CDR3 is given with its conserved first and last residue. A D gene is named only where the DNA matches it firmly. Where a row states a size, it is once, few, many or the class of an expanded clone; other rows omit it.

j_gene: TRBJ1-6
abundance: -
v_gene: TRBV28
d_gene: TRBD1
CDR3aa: CASGTVWGNSPLHF
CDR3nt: TGTGCCAGCGGGACAGTCTGGGGGAATTCACCCCTCCACTTT

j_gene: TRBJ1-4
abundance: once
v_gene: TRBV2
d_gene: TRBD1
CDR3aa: CASSSGGQGMGKLFF
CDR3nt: TGTGCCAGCAGTTCTGGAGGACAGGGCATGGGAAAACTGTTTTTT

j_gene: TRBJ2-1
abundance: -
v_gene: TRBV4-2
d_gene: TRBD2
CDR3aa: CASSQNPLGSSGRASGEQFF
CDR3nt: TGTGCCAGCAGCCAAAACCCATTAGGGTCTAGCGGGAGGGCCTCGGGTGAGCAGTTCTTC

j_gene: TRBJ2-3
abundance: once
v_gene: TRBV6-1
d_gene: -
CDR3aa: CASRTDLTDTQYF
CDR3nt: TGTGCCAGCAGGACCGACCTAACAGATACGCAGTATTTT

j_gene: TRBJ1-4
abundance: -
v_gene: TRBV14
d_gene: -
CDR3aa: CASSRLRSADEKLFF
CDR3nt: TGTGCCAGCAGCCGACTCCGCTCGGCGGATGAAAAACTGTTTTTT

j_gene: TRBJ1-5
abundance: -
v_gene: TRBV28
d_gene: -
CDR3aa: CASKVGRTGKQPQHF
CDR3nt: TGTGCCAGCAAGGTCGGACGAACAGGGAAGCAGCCCCAGCATTTT

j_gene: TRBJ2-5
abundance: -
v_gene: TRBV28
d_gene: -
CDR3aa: CASSSGGKEETQYF
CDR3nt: TGTGCCAGCAGTTCTGGCGGGAAAGAAGAGACCCAGTACTTC

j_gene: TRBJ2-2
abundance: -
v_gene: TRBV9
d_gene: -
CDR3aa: CASSVFYPPGELFF
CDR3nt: TGTGCCAGCAGCGTATTCTACCCGCCCGGGGAGCTGTTTTTT

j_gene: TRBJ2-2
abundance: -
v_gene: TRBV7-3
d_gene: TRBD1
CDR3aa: CASSLRQGSGELFF
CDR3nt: TGTGCCAGCAGCTTACGACAGGGATCCGGGGAGCTGTTTTTT

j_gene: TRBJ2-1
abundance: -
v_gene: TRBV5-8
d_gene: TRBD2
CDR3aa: CASSLLAGVVNEQFF
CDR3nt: TGTGCCAGCAGCCTTCTAGCGGGAGTGGTAAATGAGCAGTTCTTC

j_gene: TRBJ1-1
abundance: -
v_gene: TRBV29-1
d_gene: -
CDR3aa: CSVDSRGDTEAFF
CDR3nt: TGCAGCGTTGATAGTCGGGGAGACACTGAAGCTTTCTTT

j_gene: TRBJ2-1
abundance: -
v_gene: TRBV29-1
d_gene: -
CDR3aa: CSVAGRLNNEQFF
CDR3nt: TGCAGCGTTGCGGGCAGGCTAAACAATGAGCAGTTCTTC

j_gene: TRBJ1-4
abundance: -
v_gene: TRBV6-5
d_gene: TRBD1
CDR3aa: CASSYLTGLNEKLFF
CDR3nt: TGTGCCAGCAGTTACTTGACAGGGCTTAATGAAAAACTGTTTTTT

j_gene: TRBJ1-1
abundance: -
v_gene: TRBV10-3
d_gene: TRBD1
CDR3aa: CAISRTGGAAEAFF
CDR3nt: TGTGCCATCAGTAGGACAGGGGGCGCCGCTGAAGCTTTCTTT

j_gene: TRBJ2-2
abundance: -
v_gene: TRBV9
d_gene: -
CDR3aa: CASSVGQGAGELFF
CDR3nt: TGTGCCAGCAGCGTAGGGCAGGGTGCCGGGGAGCTGTTTTTT

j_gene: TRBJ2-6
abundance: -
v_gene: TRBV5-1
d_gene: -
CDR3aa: CASSLAPGGESGANVLTF
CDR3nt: TGCGCCAGCAGCTTGGCGCCTGGCGGGGAATCTGGGGCCAACGTCCTGACTTTC

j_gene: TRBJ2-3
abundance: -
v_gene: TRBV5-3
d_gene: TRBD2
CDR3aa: CARSCGTSETDTQYF
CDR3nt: TGTGCCAGAAGCTGTGGGACTAGCGAGACAGATACGCAGTATTTT

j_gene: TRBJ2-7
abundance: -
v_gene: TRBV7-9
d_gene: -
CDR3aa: CASSLVGAPSYEQYF
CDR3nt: TGTGCCAGCAGCTTAGTCGGGGCCCCCTCCTACGAGCAGTACTTC

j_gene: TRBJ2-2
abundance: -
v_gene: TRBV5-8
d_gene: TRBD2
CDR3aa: CASTTTTSGRTGELFF
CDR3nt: TGTGCCAGCACCACAACGACTAGCGGGAGGACCGGGGAGCTGTTTTTT

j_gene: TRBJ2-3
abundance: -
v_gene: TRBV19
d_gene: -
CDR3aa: CASSIGQSDTQYF
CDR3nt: TGTGCCAGTAGTATAGGGCAATCTGATACGCAGTATTTT

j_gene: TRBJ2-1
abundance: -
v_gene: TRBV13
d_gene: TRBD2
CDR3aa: CASSHRGGKEQFF
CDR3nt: TGTGCCAGCAGCCACCGCGGGGGTAAGGAGCAGTTCTTC

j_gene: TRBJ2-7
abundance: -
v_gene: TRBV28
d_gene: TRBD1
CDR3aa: CASSPHADREEQYF
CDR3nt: TGTGCCAGCAGTCCCCACGCCGACAGGGAGGAGCAGTACTTC

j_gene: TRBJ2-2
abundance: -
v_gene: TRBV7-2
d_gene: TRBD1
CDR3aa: CASSFDRAGELFF
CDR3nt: TGTGCCAGCAGCTTCGACAGGGCCGGGGAGCTGTTTTTT

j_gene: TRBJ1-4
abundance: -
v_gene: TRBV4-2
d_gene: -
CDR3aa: CASSSPGHREKLFF
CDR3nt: TGTGCCAGCAGCTCGCCGGGACATCGGGAAAAACTGTTTTTT

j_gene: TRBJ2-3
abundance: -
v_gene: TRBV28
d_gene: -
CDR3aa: CASSFQGNTDTQYF
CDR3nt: TGTGCCAGCAGTTTTCAGGGGAACACAGATACGCAGTATTTT

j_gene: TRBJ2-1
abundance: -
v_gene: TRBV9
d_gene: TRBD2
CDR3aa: CASSPSGRASDEQFF
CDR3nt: TGTGCCAGCAGTCCGAGCGGGAGGGCCAGCGATGAGCAGTTCTTC

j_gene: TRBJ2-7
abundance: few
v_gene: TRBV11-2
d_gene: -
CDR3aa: CASRGEAYEQYF
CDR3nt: TGTGCCAGCAGGGGAGAGGCCTACGAGCAGTACTTC

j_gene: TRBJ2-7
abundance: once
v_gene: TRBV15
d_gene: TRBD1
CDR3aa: CATSRDFGTGGPTYEQYF
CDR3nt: TGTGCCACCAGCAGAGATTTCGGGACAGGGGGCCCCACCTACGAGCAGTACTTC

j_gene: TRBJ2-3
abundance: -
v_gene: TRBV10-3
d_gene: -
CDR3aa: CAISGGTDTQYF
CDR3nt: TGTGCCATCTCAGGGGGGACAGATACGCAGTATTTT

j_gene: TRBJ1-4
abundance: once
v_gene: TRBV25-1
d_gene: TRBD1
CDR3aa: CASSQGGATNEKLFF
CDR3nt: TGTGCCAGCAGTCAGGGGGGGGCAACTAATGAAAAACTGTTTTTT

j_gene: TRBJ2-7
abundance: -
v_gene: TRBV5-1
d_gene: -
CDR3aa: CASSLQGLSYEQYF
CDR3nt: TGCGCCAGCAGCTTGCAAGGGCTCTCCTACGAGCAGTACTTC

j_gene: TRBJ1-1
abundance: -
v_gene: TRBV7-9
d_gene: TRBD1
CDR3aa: CASSPRGTGNTEAFF
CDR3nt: TGTGCCAGCAGCCCGCGAGGGACAGGGAACACTGAAGCTTTCTTT

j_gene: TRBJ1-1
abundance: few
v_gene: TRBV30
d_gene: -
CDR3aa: CAWSGGQYTEAFF
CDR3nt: TGTGCCTGGAGCGGCGGACAGTACACTGAAGCTTTCTTT

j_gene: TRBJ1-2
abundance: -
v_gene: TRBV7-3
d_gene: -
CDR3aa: CASSFTPQDNYGYTF
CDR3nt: TGTGCCAGCAGCTTTACTCCACAGGATAACTATGGCTACACCTTC

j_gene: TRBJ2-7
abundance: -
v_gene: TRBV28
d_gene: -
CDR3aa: CASSLFGVGSYEQYF
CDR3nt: TGTGCCAGCAGTTTATTTGGGGTTGGCTCCTACGAGCAGTACTTC

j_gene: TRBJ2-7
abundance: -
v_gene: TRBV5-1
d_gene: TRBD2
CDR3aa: CASSLATSGRWTYEQYF
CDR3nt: TGCGCCAGCAGCTTGGCGACTAGCGGGAGATGGACCTACGAGCAGTACTTC

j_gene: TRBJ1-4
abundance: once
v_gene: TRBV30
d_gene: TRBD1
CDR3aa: CAWSVKMGQRNEKLFF
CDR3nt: TGTGCCTGGAGTGTAAAGATGGGACAGAGGAATGAAAAACTGTTTTTT

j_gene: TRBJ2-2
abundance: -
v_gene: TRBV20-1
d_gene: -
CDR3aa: CSADGPGELFF
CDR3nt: TGCAGTGCCGACGGGCCCGGGGAGCTGTTTTTT

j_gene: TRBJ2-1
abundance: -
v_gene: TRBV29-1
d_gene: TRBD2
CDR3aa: CSVERTSGGEQFF
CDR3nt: TGCAGCGTTGAACGGACTAGCGGCGGTGAGCAGTTCTTC

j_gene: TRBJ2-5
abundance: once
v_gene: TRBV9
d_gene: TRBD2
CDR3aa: CASSLSGRVETQYF
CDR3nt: TGTGCCAGCAGCTTAAGCGGGAGGGTGGAGACCCAGTACTTC

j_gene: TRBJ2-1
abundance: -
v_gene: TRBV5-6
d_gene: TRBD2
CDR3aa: CASSLVGEAGVSRNEQFF
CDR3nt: TGTGCCAGCAGCTTGGTGGGGGAAGCGGGAGTGTCTCGGAATGAGCAGTTCTTC

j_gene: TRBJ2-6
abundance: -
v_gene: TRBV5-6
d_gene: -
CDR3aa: CASSSRGTGANVLTF
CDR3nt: TGTGCCAGCAGTTCAAGGGGGACTGGGGCCAACGTCCTGACTTTC

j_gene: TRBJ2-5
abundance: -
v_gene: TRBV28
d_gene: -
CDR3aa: CASSLGPYQETQYF
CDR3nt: TGTGCCAGCAGTTTAGGGCCGTACCAAGAGACCCAGTACTTC